This record looks at one T cell receptor (beta chain) sequence and its context. The antigen remains unidentified. PCR primers comprised 60 Vbeta and 13 Jbeta primers. Original methodology: Later reanalysis found around 74 million unique TCR beta chains, roughly 10 million of them shared. The assay was immunoSEQ multiplex PCR, and TCRdb's table has in-frame clones only and misses some. V and J calls and clone size follow that table, whereas D and trimming were derived from the DNA. The data contain fewer than 250,000 clones, roughly 83% of them singletons. Looked up from germline, CDR1 is MGHRA and CDR2 is YSYEKL. J was trimmed by 5 bases and V by 6 bases; bases with no gene match: 4. The CDR3 length is 14 residues. This record comes from a study of cytomegalovirus exposure and HLA in healthy donors. Study findings and constraints: HLA-A and HLA-B allele assignments for most subjects were reportedly predicted accurately using TCR beta sequences. The CMV antigen specificity of a few CMV-associated chains was confirmed through in vitro analysis. A highly shared variant cluster was judged a likely technical artifact.

The receptor's source is a boy younger than 10 in good health and CMV-seronegative. The sequencing input was PBMCs. This chain links TRBV4-1 with TRBJ2-5, with TRBD1 matching 12 bases. The CDR3 sequence: CASSRDRGQETQYF. The CDR3 DNA reads TGCGCCAGCAGTCGGGACAGGGGGCAGGAGACCCAGTACTTC.